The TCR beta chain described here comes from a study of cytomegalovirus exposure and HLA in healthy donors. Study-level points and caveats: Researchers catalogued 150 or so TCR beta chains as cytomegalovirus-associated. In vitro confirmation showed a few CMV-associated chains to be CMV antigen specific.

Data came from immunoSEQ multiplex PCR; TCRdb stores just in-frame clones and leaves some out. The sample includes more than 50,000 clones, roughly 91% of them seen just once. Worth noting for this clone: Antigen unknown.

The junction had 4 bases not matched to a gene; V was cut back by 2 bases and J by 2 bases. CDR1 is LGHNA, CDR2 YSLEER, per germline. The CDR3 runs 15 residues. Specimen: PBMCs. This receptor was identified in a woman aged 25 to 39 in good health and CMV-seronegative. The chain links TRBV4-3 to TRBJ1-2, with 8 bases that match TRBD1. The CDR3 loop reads CASSQTGGVNYGYTF. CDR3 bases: TGCGCCAGCAGCCAAACAGGGGGTGTGAACTATGGCTACACCTTC.